The 25 T cell receptor beta chains presented below share a single source sample, sequenced in a study of cytomegalovirus exposure and HLA in healthy donors. Use of 60 Vbeta and 13 Jbeta primers characterized the PCR. Clones were sequenced by immunoSEQ multiplex PCR, and TCRdb holds only the in-frame ones, with some missing. Counted here are about 140,000 clones, approximately 80% occurring once; the ten biggest clones make up 2.5% to 3.5%. The specimen was PBMCs. The receptors here all came from a female donor in good health and CMV-seronegative.

V and J are TRBV5-1 and TRBJ2-1, with TRBD2 matching over 16 bases. Per germline, CDR1 SGHRS and CDR2 YFSETQ. This CDR3 contains 18 residues. The V gene end was trimmed by 0 bases and the J gene end by 12 bases; junction bases not matched to a gene: 12. The CDR3 nucleotides are TGCGCCAGCAGCTTGGCCGGGACTAGCGGGAGGGCCGGAGGTCGGCAGTTCTTC. This translates into CASSLAGTSGRAGGRQFF.

The genes are TRBV27 and TRBJ1-2; TRBD1 agrees at 10 bases. Germline V lookup: CDR1 MNHEY, CDR2 SMNVEV (reference sequence). CDR3 length: 16 amino acids. With 5 bases clipped from V and 4 bases from J, the junction kept 10 bases outside the gene matches. CDR3 sequence reads: CASSPMLTGGAYGYTF. The CDR3, as DNA: TGTGCCAGCAGTCCAATGCTGACAGGGGGCGCCTATGGCTACACCTTC.

Only a few counts were recorded for this clone. The CDR3 DNA follows: TGCGCCAGCATAGGGGGCCTTGGGACTACTGAAGCTTTCTTT. It is translated as CASIGGLGTTEAFF. The rearrangement joins TRBV10-2 to TRBJ1-1; 7 bases agree with TRBD1. With V trimmed by 7 bases and J by 5 bases, 10 bases remained unmatched. The CDR3 sequence is 14 residues long. The germline CDR1 and CDR2 sequences are WSHSY and SAAADI.

The V and J genes are TRBV19 and TRBJ1-5; D is perhaps TRBD1 (5 bases). Trimming removed 3 bases at V and 7 bases at J, with 10 bases between. The CDR3 spans 13 residues. The germline gives CDR1 LNHDA, CDR2 SQIVND (reference sequence). CDR3 residues: CASSISRVQPQHF. DNA for the CDR3: TGTGCCAGTAGTATCTCCAGGGTCCAGCCCCAGCATTTT.

V gene TRBV2 combines with J gene TRBJ2-2, with D possibly TRBD1 on 5 matching bases. From germline, CDR1 is SNHLY and CDR2 FYNNEI. Trimming shortened V by 3 bases and J by 0 bases, and 8 bases separated the two germline ends. The CDR3 contains 15 residues. The CDR3 DNA follows: TGTGCCAGCAGTGAGCAGGGCGCGAACACCGGGGAGCTGTTTTTT. It codes for CASSEQGANTGELFF. Filled out from reference TRBV2 and TRBJ2-2, the complete variable domain reads EPEVTQTPSHQVTQMGQEVILRCVPISNHLYFYWYRQILGQKVEFLVSFYNNEISEKSEIFDDQFSVERPDGSNFTLKIRSTKLEDSAMYFCASSEQGANTGELFFGEGSRLTVL.

In its sample, this clone was seen once. This chain connects TRBV2 to TRBJ1-2; the D gene is possibly TRBD1 (5 bases). This CDR3 spans 14 amino acids. Trimming stripped 1 base from V and 8 bases from J, with 14 bases between. Per germline, CDR1 SNHLY and CDR2 FYNNEI. The CDR3, as DNA: TGTGCCAGCAGTGAAGGTTGGGGGGATAGGGGCTACACCTTC. Amino acid sequence: CASSEGWGDRGYTF.

The CDR3 DNA reads as TGTGCCAGTAGTACTCCCGTCCCAGGGATCAATGAGCAGTTCTTC. Amino acid sequence: CASSTPVPGINEQFF. This chain joins TRBV19 and TRBJ2-1; TRBD1 might be the D (5 bases). The germline V gene has CDR1 LNHDA and CDR2 SQIVND (reference sequence). Trimming pared 4 bases from V and 6 bases from J, leaving 16 bases between. The CDR3 is 15 amino acids.

The chain employs TRBV19 and TRBJ1-1; TRBD1 agrees at 9 bases. CDR3 length: 14 amino acids. After removal of 5 bases from V and 8 bases from J, the junction contained 9 bases not matched to a gene. Germline assignment: CDR1 LNHDA and CDR2 SQIVND (reference sequence). The DNA for the CDR3 is TGTGCCAGTAGTGCATCCGGGACAGGGTGCGAAGCTTTCTTT. Translation: CASSASGTGCEAFF.

Only a few counts were recorded for this clone. V gene TRBV27 combines with J gene TRBJ2-3; D perhaps matches TRBD2 (5 bases). V lost 3 bases, J lost 9 bases, and 7 bases lay in between. Germline V gives CDR1 MNHEY, CDR2 SMNVEV (reference sequence). This CDR3 has 11 residues. The CDR3, as DNA: TGTGCCAGCAGTTTTCGGGGAACGCAGTATTTT. Translated: CASSFRGTQYF.

The chain carries TRBV5-1 and TRBJ1-2; TRBD1 is a possible D gene (5 bases). The CDR3 has 13 residues. In germline, CDR1 is SGHRS, CDR2 YFSETQ. Trimming removed 4 bases at V and 3 bases at J, with 10 bases between. CDR3 DNA sequence: TGCGCCAGCAGCGAGCCAGGGTACTATGGCTACACCTTC. Translating it yields CASSEPGYYGYTF.

V gene TRBV6-6 combines with J gene TRBJ2-1; 9 nucleotides align to TRBD1. Germline V lookup: CDR1 MNHNY, CDR2 SVGAGI (reference sequence). V dropped 5 bases and J dropped 9; count of bases not matched to a gene: 8. The CDR3 extends over 14 amino acids. CDR3 residues: CASSRDREKGEQFF. CDR3 coding DNA: TGTGCCAGCAGTAGGGACAGGGAGAAGGGTGAGCAGTTCTTC.

V gene TRBV7-3 combines with J gene TRBJ2-2; D gene unclear. The germline gives CDR1 SGHTA, CDR2 FQGTGA. CDR3 length equals 14 residues. V lost 0 bases and J 6 bases, leaving 8 bases between the germline ends. The CDR3 reads CASSLTLTPGELFF. DNA for the CDR3: TGTGCCAGCAGCTTAACGCTAACCCCCGGGGAGCTGTTTTTT.

The chain is built from TRBV11-2 and TRBJ1-5; D not certain. The germline V gene has CDR1 SGHAT and CDR2 FQNNGV. The CDR3 contains 15 residues. The V and J ends lost 0 bases and 4 bases respectively, with 10 bases between them. CDR3 residues: CASSLDPGSNQPQHF. The CDR3, as DNA: TGTGCCAGCAGCTTAGATCCGGGGTCAAATCAGCCCCAGCATTTT.

CDR3 protein: CASSSGRVENEQFF. The DNA for the CDR3 is TGCGCCAGCAGCTCCGGGAGGGTCGAGAATGAGCAGTTCTTC. J is TRBJ2-1 and V is TRBV5-1; the match to TRBD2 covers 8 bases. Germline CDR1 SGHRS, CDR2 YFSETQ. The CDR3 contains 14 residues. After removal of 3 bases from V and 7 bases from J, the junction contained 6 bases not matched to a gene.

The genes are TRBV7-2 and TRBJ2-2, with 9 bases that match TRBD2. Germline V CDR1 and CDR2: SGHTA, FQGNSA. This CDR3 is 15 amino acids long. V gave up 5 bases and J gave up 6 bases; unmatched junction bases: 7. CDR3 region: CASSGGTSPAGELFF. In DNA form, the CDR3 reads TGTGCCAGCAGCGGGGGGACTAGCCCCGCCGGGGAGCTGTTTTTT.

The chain joins TRBV27 to TRBJ2-3, with 8 bases aligning to TRBD1. CDR1 and CDR2 (germline): MNHEY, SMNVEV (reference sequence). Unmatched junction bases numbered 7, after V lost 3 bases and J lost 5 bases. The CDR3 loop spans 15 amino acids. CDR3 sequence reads: CASSFGTGDGDTQYF. The CDR3 coding sequence is TGTGCCAGCAGTTTCGGGACAGGTGATGGAGATACGCAGTATTTT.

V gene TRBV25-1 combines with J gene TRBJ2-1, with TRBD2 matching 14 bases. The CDR3 is made up of 17 amino acids. CDR1 and CDR2 from the germline V gene are MGHDK and SYGVNS. V gave up 3 bases and J gave up 8 bases; unmatched junction bases: 9. As DNA, the CDR3 is TGTGCCAGCAGTGAGCTGCCGACTAGCGGGAGGGGGGATGAGCAGTTCTTC. The encoded protein is CASSELPTSGRGDEQFF.

The chain is built from TRBV9 and TRBJ2-3; 7 bases map to TRBD1. The length of the CDR3 is 16 residues. With V trimmed by 3 bases and J by 3 bases, 10 bases remained unmatched. Germline loops: CDR1 SGDLS, CDR2 YYNGEE. The CDR3 DNA follows: TGTGCCAGCAGCGCCCGACAGGGTGAGATGACAGATACGCAGTATTTT. Translation gives CASSARQGEMTDTQYF.

V is TRBV19 and J is TRBJ2-2; TRBD2 matches at 8 bases. Trimming at V came to 4 bases and at J to 6 bases, leaving 7 bases not matched to a gene. This CDR3 spans 15 amino acids. CDR1 and CDR2 (germline): LNHDA, SQIVND (reference sequence). The CDR3 protein is CASSRVSGKAGELFF. CDR3 DNA: TGTGCCAGTAGTAGGGTTAGCGGGAAAGCCGGGGAGCTGTTTTTT.

This chain connects TRBV30 to TRBJ2-3; TRBD2 is a possible D gene (5 bases). With 8 bases removed from V and 4 bases from J, the gap between germline ends came to 13 bases. Germline lookup yields CDR1 GTSNPN and CDR2 SVGIG (reference sequence). The CDR3 contains 12 residues. CDR3 coding DNA: TGTGCCCAACTCGGGATAGCAGATACGCAGTATTTT. This codes for CAQLGIADTQYF. Full variable domain (outside the CDR3, taken from reference TRBV30 and TRBJ2-3): SQTIHQWPATLVQPVGSPLSLECTVEGTSNPNLYWYRQAAGRGLQLLFYSVGIGQISSEVPQNLSASRPQDRQFILSSKKLLLSDSGFYLCAQLGIADTQYFGPGTRLTVL.

V usage is TRBV6-6 and J usage is TRBJ1-5; TRBD1 might be the D (6 bases). Trimming stripped 1 base from V and 2 bases from J, with 12 bases between. Germline assignment: CDR1 MNHNY and CDR2 SVGAGI (reference sequence). This CDR3 has 16 residues. CDR3 sequence reads: CASSYLQGEGNQPQHF. The CDR3 DNA reads TGTGCCAGCAGTTACTTACAGGGCGAGGGCAATCAGCCCCAGCATTTT.

The chain links TRBV28 to TRBJ2-1; 11 bases match TRBD2. The CDR3 contains 16 residues. Germline trimming cut 4 bases from V and 4 bases from J; bases unmatched to any gene: 6. Germline lookup yields CDR1 MDHEN and CDR2 SYDVKM. The CDR3 spells CASSSRTSGLYNEQFF. As DNA, the CDR3 is TGTGCCAGCAGTTCCCGGACTAGCGGGCTTTACAATGAGCAGTTCTTC.

The chain recombines TRBV7-2 with TRBJ2-7; weak D call: TRBD1 (6 bases). The CDR3 length is 14 residues. The germline V gene encodes CDR1 SGHTA and CDR2 FQGNSA. The V and J ends lost 3 bases and 2 bases respectively, with 11 bases between them. CDR3 loop: CASSFPRDTYEQYF. CDR3 nucleotides: TGTGCCAGCAGCTTCCCCCGGGACACCTACGAGCAGTACTTC.

The chain couples TRBV7-8 to TRBJ1-2, with D possibly being TRBD1 (5 bases). Germline loops: CDR1 SGHVS, CDR2 FQNEAQ. The ends were cut back, 0 bases at V and 4 bases at J, with 6 bases in the middle. This CDR3 spans 13 amino acids. In DNA form, the CDR3 reads TGTGCCAGCAGCTTAGCGGGGGGCTATGGCTACACCTTC. It encodes CASSLAGGYGYTF.

The chain has TRBV7-2 and TRBJ2-7; no reliable D call. CDR3 size: 14 residues. The V end lost 4 bases, the J end lost 1 base, and 11 bases lay between the germline ends. Germline lookup yields CDR1 SGHTA and CDR2 FQGNSA. CDR3 sequence (DNA): TGTGCCAGCAGCTGGGCCTCCGCTTCCTACGAGCAGTACTTC. Amino acid sequence: CASSWASASYEQYF.